This TCR beta chain came from a study of CD8+CD57+ T cells in acquired aplastic anemia. The study, taken as a whole, reports: Shared by patients and controls, 25 to 30 CD8+ CDR3s were abundant in patients.

Investigators profiled TCR beta VDJ and CDR3 from genomic DNA template. TCRdb re-called the reads with MiXCR, one entry per CDR3 protein. The repertoire holds about 160,000 distinct CDR3 sequences, just under 45% seen once, with approximately 1.1% in the top ten. In regard to this clonotype: Its specificity is unknown.

V lost 4 bases and J lost 1, with 17 bases in between. The CDR3 covers 17 residues. Germline CDR1 is SNHLY and CDR2 is FYNNEI. This clonotype was obtained from a human donor in good health. The material sequenced was sorted CD4+, CD8+, or CD8+CD57+ T cells (not recorded which) from PBMCs. The chain is built from TRBV2 and TRBJ1-3; D is possibly TRBD1 (5 bases). CDR3 DNA sequence: TGTGCCAGCAGTGTTCTTCGGGGGTCCTTTTCTGGAAACACCATATATTTT. Residues: CASSVLRGSFSGNTIYF.